The 2 T cell receptor beta chains listed next were all sequenced from one sample in a study of blood T cell repertoires in COVID-19. Profiled with immunoSEQ multiplex PCR; TCRdb holds only in-frame clones, not every one. In the table there are around 190,000 clones, more than 70% of which are singletons. Sequencing used PBMCs or T cells enriched from blood (not recorded which). The source of these receptors is a man aged 35-49 years with acute COVID-19.

The chain couples TRBV4-3 to TRBJ1-3; D might be TRBD1 (5 bases). Germline-derived CDR1 and CDR2 are LGHNA and YSLEER. CDR3 length: 16 amino acids. The V end was cut by 3 bases, the J end by 3 bases, with 15 bases between. The chain's CDR3 is CASSQGRGMGGNTIYF. The CDR3 nucleotides are TGCGCCAGCAGCCAGGGTAGGGGAATGGGTGGAAACACCATATATTTT.

The rearrangement links TRBV6-6 to TRBJ1-6; a possible D gene is TRBD1 (6 bases). The germline gives CDR1 MNHNY, CDR2 SVGAGI (reference sequence). There are 13 residues in the CDR3. V lost 8 bases to trimming and J lost 4 bases, with 9 bases between them. The CDR3 protein is CASSGQYNSPLHF. The CDR3 DNA reads TGTGCCAGCTCGGGACAATATAATTCACCCCTCCACTTT.